This T cell receptor (beta chain) appears in the sequencing data of a study of shared clonotypes between healthy human individuals (TCRdb year 2020). For the wider study: The cohort included three men and a couple of women between 18 and 49 years of age. To increase sequencing depth and limit assay-specific biases, TCR repertoire library preparation and sequencing were carried out by different laboratories using diverse techniques. Between about 0.94 and 8.9 billion PBMCs per donor were obtained by leukapheresis. To estimate repertoire size and how much clonotype sharing occurs between individuals, the study deeply sequenced the blood TCR repertoires of several healthy adults. For each donor, CD4 naive and CD4 memory were each run on three plates, CD8 naive on two plates, and CD8 memory on one plate.

Using the deep immunoSEQ assay, TCR CDR3 regions were amplified from genomic DNA by multiplex PCR. For each cell subset, the extracted genomic DNA was distributed evenly across all wells of several immunoSEQ 96-well plates, and each plate served as one replicate. Each replicate PCR for sorted subsets received about 210 ng genomic DNA, equal to roughly 33,000 T cell genomes. Purified libraries were quantified with a Qubit 3.0 fluorometer, sized on a Bioanalyzer 2100, and re-quantified with the KAPA Library Quantification kit. Each immunoSEQ 96-well plate was sequenced on its own single-read 150-cycle Illumina NextSeq 550 flow cell. Under the source paper's analysis protocol: Because the immunoSEQ output held only junctional sequences and lacked quality scores, the filtering could not match the filtering applied to full-length reads. To assign V/J genes and CDR3, sequences were annotated using PyIR, a Python wrapper for IgBLAST v1.9, with IMGT germline references. Any read was removed if the V/J assignment was weak (E-value above 1e-6), the CDR3 was missing, or the read contained stop codons, out-of-frame junctions, or ambiguous translated residues. V3J clonotypes were defined by identical inferred V gene, J gene, and CDR3 amino acid sequence. To compute the percentage overlap between repertoires, the number of shared unique clonotypes was divided by the size of the smaller repertoire. Three approaches were used to assess repertoire richness: RTK rarefaction, the Chao1 estimator, and Recon v2.1 estimates of unobserved clonotypes. For all TCRbeta clonotypes obtained by the gDNA method from a few donors, generation probabilities were computed with OLGA. Entries here come from immuneACCESS through TCRdb and include only in-frame sequences with V and J called. Some clones fail to appear in such tables; in the studies checked, an unresolved V gene covers under half of the shortfall, and the cause of the remainder is unknown. V, J and clone size reflect that table, while D and trimming were determined from the DNA. The sample table records 2,100,000 or so clones; approximately 96% of these occur just once. The ten largest clones take up around 0.13% of the sample.

The study at large found these results: Incomplete sequencing was indicated by rarefaction of sorted-subset datasets, despite the large sequencing depth. The small number of donors limited the genetic and exposure-history diversity represented. When four donors were compared, the shared fraction of clonotypes was about 5% for naive CD4, 3.5% for naive CD8, more than 2% for memory CD4, and 0.4% for memory CD8. Sampling was limited to blood, and TCR repertoires in tissue likely differ from TCR repertoires in blood. Based on pairwise subsampling, the degree of clonotype sharing among donors was expected to be affected by sequencing depth. Larger estimated clonotype richness was generally found for naive subsets than for memory subsets. Clonotypes shared by all four sorted-subset donors showed higher generation probabilities than non-shared clonotypes.

CDR3 length: 16 amino acids, cysteine to phenylalanine. CDR3 DNA only is kept here, 48 bases in frame from base 1. V ends up 4 bases short and J 3 bases short, with an unmatched junction base count of 9. Reading the germline V gene gives CDR1 MRHNA and CDR2 SNTAGT. Points on this clone: The antigen it binds to is not known. No base quality values were provided; no much bigger clone lies one nucleotide off.

The donors were healthy, HIV-negative adults who had no recently reported acute infections or vaccinations. Only Caucasian adults living in Nashville, Tennessee, USA were represented among the donors. CD4+ T cells were enriched by magnetic negative selection; naive cells were then positively selected on CD45RA, and the negative fraction formed the memory subset. Blood was collected by leukapheresis, and PBMCs were isolated by Ficoll-Histopaque density gradient centrifugation and then cryopreserved in liquid nitrogen vapor phase. Analytical flow cytometry was used to check the purity and quantity of every magnetically sorted T cell population. From each sorted fraction, genomic DNA was isolated and quantified by UV absorbance on a Nanodrop 2000c.

Material for sequencing was naive CD4+ T cells sorted from blood. Per the publication, the cell subset or site label means: CD45RA+ positively selected. This TCR was recovered from a man aged 18 to 35 in good health. Rearrangement joined TRBV6-4 to TRBJ2-1; 7 central nucleotides agree with TRBD2. CDR3 protein: CASSVQAGVDYNEQFF. The nucleotide sequence reads as follows: TGTGCCAGCAGTGTTCAGGCGGGGGTAGACTACAATGAGCAGTTCTTC.